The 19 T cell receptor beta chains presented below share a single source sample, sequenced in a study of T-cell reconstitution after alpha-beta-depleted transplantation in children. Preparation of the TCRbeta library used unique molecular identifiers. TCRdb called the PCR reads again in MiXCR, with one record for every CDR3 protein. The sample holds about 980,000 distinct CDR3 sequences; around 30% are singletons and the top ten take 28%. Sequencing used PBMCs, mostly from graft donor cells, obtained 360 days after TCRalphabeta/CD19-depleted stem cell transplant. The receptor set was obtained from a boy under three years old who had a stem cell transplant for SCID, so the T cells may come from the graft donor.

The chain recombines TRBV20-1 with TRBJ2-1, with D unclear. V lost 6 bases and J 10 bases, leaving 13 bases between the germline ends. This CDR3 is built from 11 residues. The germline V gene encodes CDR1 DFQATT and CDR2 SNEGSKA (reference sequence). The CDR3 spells CSAPPGEEQFF. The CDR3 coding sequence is TGCAGTGCCCCCCCCGGAGAGGAGCAGTTCTTC.

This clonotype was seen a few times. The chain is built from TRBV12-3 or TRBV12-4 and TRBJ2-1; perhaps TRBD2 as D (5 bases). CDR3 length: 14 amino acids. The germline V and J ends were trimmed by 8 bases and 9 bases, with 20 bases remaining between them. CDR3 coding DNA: TGTGCCAGCCTGCTTGGCACCCCCAGCGGTGAGCAGTTCTTC. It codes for CASLLGTPSGEQFF.

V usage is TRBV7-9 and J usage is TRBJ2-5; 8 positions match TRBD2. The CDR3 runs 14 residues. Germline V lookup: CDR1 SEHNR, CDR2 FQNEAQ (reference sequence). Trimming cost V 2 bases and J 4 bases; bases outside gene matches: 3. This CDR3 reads CASSLTREGETQYF. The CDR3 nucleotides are TGTGCCAGCAGCTTAACCCGGGAGGGAGAGACCCAGTACTTC. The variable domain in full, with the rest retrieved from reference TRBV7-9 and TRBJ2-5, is DTGVSQNPRHKITKRGQNVTFRCDPISEHNRLYWYRQTLGQGPEFLTYFQNEAQLEKSRLLSDRFSAERPKGSFSTLEIQRTEQGDSAMYLCASSLTREGETQYFGPGTRLLVL.

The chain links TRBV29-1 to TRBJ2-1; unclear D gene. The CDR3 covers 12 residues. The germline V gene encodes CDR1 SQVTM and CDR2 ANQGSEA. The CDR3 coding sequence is TGCAGTTCGTACGGGCGGATCAATGAGCAGTTCTTC. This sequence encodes CSSYGRINEQFF.

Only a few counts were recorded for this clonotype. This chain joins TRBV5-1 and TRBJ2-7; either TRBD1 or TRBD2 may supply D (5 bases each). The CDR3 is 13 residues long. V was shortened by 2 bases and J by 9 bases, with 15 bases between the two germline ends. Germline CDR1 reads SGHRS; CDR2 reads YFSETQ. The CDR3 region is CASSFGTQVGQYF. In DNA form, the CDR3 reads TGCGCCAGCAGCTTTGGGACCCAGGTGGGGCAGTACTTC.

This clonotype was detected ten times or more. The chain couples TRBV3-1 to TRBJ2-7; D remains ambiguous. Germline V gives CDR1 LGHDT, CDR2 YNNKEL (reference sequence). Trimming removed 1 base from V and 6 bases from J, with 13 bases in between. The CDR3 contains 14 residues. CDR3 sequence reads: CASSQGVLFSEQYF. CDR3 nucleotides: TGTGCCAGCAGCCAAGGGGTCCTCTTTTCCGAGCAGTACTTC.

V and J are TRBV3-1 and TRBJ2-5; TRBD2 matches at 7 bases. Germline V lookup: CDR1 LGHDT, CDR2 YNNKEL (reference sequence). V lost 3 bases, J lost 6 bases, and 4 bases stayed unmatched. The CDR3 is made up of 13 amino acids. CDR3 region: CASSQSGVKTQYF. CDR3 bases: TGTGCCAGCAGCCAGAGCGGGGTGAAGACCCAGTACTTC.

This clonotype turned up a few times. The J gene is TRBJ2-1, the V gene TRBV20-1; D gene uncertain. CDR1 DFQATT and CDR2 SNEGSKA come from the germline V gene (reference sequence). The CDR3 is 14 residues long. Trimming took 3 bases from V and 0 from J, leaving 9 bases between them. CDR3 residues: CSASTISSYNEQFF. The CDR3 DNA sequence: TGCAGTGCTAGTACCATAAGCTCCTACAATGAGCAGTTCTTC.

CDR3 sequence (DNA): TGTGCCAGCAGCCACCCTCAGCGGGGCCGAGGCTACAATGAGCAGTTCTTC. Its protein product is CASSHPQRGRGYNEQFF. The chain employs TRBV4-2 and TRBJ2-1, with TRBD2 matching over 7 bases. CDR3 length equals 17 residues. Germline assignment: CDR1 LGHNA and CDR2 YNFKEQ. Germline trimming cut 3 bases from V and 3 bases from J; bases unmatched to any gene: 11.

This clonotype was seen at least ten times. CDR3 sequence: CASSWRREVNNEQFF. The CDR3 DNA reads as TGTGCCAGCAGCTGGCGGAGGGAGGTTAACAATGAGCAGTTCTTC. This chain connects TRBV7-2 to TRBJ2-1; tentative D call: TRBD2 (6 bases). The length of the CDR3 is 15 residues. The germline V and J ends were trimmed by 4 bases and 5 bases, with 15 bases remaining between them. From germline, CDR1 is SGHTA and CDR2 FQGNSA.

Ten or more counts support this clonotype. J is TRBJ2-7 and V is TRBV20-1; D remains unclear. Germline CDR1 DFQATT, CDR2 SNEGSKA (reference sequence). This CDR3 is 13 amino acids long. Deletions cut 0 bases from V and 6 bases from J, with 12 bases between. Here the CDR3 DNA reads TGCAGTGCTAGAGATCCGGGTAGAATCGAGCAGTACTTC. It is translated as CSARDPGRIEQYF.

The CDR3 nucleotides are TGCGCCAGCAGCGGCGTGGCCGGGGGCAATGAGCAGTTCTTC. It encodes CASSGVAGGNEQFF. This chain connects TRBV5-1 to TRBJ2-1; D is possibly TRBD2 (6 bases). This CDR3 has 14 amino acids. Trimming left V 4 bases short and J 6 bases short, with 14 bases between. From germline, CDR1 is SGHRS and CDR2 YFSETQ.

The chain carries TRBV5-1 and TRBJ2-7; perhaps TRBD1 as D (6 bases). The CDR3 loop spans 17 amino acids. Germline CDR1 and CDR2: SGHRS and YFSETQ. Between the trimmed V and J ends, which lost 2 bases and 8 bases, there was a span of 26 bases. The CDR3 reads CASSLIAGALVPLKQYF. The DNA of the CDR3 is TGCGCCAGCAGCTTAATCGCAGGGGCCTTGGTCCCTCTCAAGCAGTACTTC.

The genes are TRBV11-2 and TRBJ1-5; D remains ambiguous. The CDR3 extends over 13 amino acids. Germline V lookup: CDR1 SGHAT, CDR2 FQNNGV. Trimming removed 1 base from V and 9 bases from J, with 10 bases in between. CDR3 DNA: TGTGCCAGCAGCTTAGGGATCGGGCGGCCCCAGCATTTT. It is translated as CASSLGIGRPQHF.

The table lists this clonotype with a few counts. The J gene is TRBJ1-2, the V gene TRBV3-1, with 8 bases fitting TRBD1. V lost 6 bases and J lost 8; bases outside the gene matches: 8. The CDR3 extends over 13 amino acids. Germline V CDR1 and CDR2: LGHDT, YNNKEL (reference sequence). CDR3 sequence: CASRPQGARGYTF. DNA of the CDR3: TGTGCCAGCAGGCCCCAGGGGGCGCGGGGCTACACCTTC.

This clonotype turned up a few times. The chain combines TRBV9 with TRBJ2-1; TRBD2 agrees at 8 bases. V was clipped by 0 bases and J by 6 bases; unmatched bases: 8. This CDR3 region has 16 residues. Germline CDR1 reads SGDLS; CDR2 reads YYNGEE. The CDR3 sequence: CASSVAGGWRGNEQFF. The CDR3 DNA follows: TGTGCCAGCAGCGTAGCGGGAGGGTGGCGGGGCAATGAGCAGTTCTTC.

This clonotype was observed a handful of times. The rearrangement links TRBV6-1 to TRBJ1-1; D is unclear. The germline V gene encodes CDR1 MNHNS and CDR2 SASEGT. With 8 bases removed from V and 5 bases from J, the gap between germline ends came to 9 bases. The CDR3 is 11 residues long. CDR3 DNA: TGTGCCAGCGGGAGAGGGACTGAAGCTTTCTTT. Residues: CASGRGTEAFF.

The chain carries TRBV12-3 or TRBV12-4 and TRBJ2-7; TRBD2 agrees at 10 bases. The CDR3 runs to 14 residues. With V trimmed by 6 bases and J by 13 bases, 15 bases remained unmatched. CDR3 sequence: CASSRDTSGALIYF. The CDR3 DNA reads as TGTGCCAGCAGCCGAGACACTAGCGGGGCCTTAATTTACTTC.

CDR3 in amino acids: CASSFERLAGGTDTQYF. The CDR3 region has the DNA TGTGCCAGCAGTTTCGAACGACTAGCGGGGGGCACAGATACGCAGTATTTT. This sequence joins TRBV27 and TRBJ2-3; 12 bases match TRBD2. Germline V gene sequence: CDR1 MNHEY, CDR2 SMNVEV (reference sequence). V was pared by 3 bases and J by 1 base, with 5 bases of the junction left unmatched. The CDR3 length is 17 residues.